This T cell receptor beta chain was captured by sequencing in a study of blood T cell repertoires in COVID-19. Across the whole study: Material from acute and convalescent COVID-19 was sourced from the United States, Italy and Spain.

How the authors handled the data: Quantification of nucleated cells was approximated via reference gene primer amplification. Produced via immunoSEQ multiplex PCR; TCRdb's table is partial and in-frame only. That table furnishes V, J and clone size, whereas the DNA furnished D and trimming. This table holds 150,000 or so clones, around 85% found once. Participant-reported clinical history was the basis for cohort assignment. Germline CDR1 reads SQVTM; CDR2 reads ANQGSEA. The CDR3 spans 13 residues. The V end lost 1 base, the J end lost 4 bases, and 11 bases lay between the germline ends. The sequencing input was PBMCs or T cells enriched from blood (not recorded which). This clonotype was sampled from a man aged 50 to 59 who had recovered from COVID-19. The rearrangement links TRBV29-1 to TRBJ2-7; possible D gene TRBD1, 5 bases. The CDR3 region is CSVEGQRRYEQYF. CDR3 bases: TGCAGCGTTGAAGGACAGCGCAGGTACGAGCAGTACTTC.